What follows are 3 T cell receptor beta chains derived from one specimen sequenced in a study of cytomegalovirus exposure and HLA in healthy donors. TCRdb's table, derived via immunoSEQ multiplex PCR, lists solely in-frame clones and lacks some. The sample yields about 65,000 clones, roughly nine tenths seen once. Sequencing input: PBMCs. These receptors were collected from a woman in her late teens or twenties in good health and CMV-seronegative.

This chain joins TRBV4-3 and TRBJ2-3; 11 positions match TRBD2. V gave up 2 bases and J gave up 4 bases; unmatched junction bases: 5. In germline, CDR1 is LGHNA, CDR2 YSLEER. The CDR3 runs to 16 residues. CDR3 sequence (DNA): TGCGCCAGCAGCCAACAAATAGCGGGAGGGCCAGATACGCAGTATTTT. The encoded protein is CASSQQIAGGPDTQYF.

CDR3 sequence reads: CASSPWRDTQYF. In nucleotides, the CDR3 is TGTGCCAGCTCACCGTGGAGGGATACGCAGTATTTT. This chain links TRBV18 with TRBJ2-3, with D possibly being TRBD2 (5 bases). CDR1 KGHSH and CDR2 LQKENI come from the germline V gene. Trimming took off 3 bases at V and 6 bases at J, with 7 bases between the two ends. There are 12 residues in the CDR3.

V gene TRBV5-6 combines with J gene TRBJ2-1; TRBD1 agrees at 7 bases. V dropped 0 bases and J dropped 3; count of bases not matched to a gene: 6. Germline CDR1 is SGHDT and CDR2 is YYEEEE. There are 16 residues in the CDR3. The CDR3 DNA is TGTGCCAGCAGCTTGGATCTCGGGACAGTCTACAATGAGCAGTTCTTC. Its protein is CASSLDLGTVYNEQFF.